This is a list of T cell receptor beta chains from one sample in a study of patients and donors after allogeneic stem cell transplantation. TCRdb independently ran MiXCR on the RT-PCR reads; one entry per CDR3 protein. Among around 200,000 distinct CDR3 sequences listed, about 37% were seen once. Sequences were obtained from blood, either unsorted or a sorted T cell fraction (not recorded which). The receptor set was obtained from a human donor who was either an allogeneic HSCT recipient or a stem cell or donor lymphocyte infusion donor (not recorded which). It is not recorded whose cells these are; they may come from a transplant donor. CDR3s include the opening cysteine and the closing phenylalanine or tryptophan.

>TRBJ2-7|TRBV6-1
CASSDFGLVTYEQYF
>TRBJ1-1|TRBV20-1
CSAERGVRAFF
>TRBJ1-1|TRBV6-6
CASCWEGEAFF
>TRBJ2-7|TRBV5-4
CASSLGLVVGEQYF
>TRBJ2-1|TRBV12-3/TRBV12-4
CASSLGQGSNEQFF
>TRBJ1-4|TRBV20-1
CSARPVLGRANEKLFF
>TRBJ1-3|TRBV4-1
CASSPVWTGPGNTIYF
>TRBJ2-5|TRBV12-5
CARKPPQTQYF
>TRBJ1-6|TRBV7-9
CASSSTKVLGGDTSPLHF
>TRBJ1-3|TRBV7-2
CASSLDRKSSGNTIYF
>TRBJ1-4|TRBV27
CASRGRGGKLFF
>TRBJ1-5|TRBV2
CASSVWSNQPQHF
>TRBJ2-3|TRBV5-1
CASSVEGTDTQYF
>TRBJ1-2|TRBV5-1
CASSLGQRSEGYTF
>TRBJ2-3|TRBV6-7
CASSYEARTDTQYF
>TRBJ2-5|TRBV25-1
CASSEEQRGQETQYF
>TRBJ2-5|TRBV7-7
CASSEDRTGTQYF
>TRBJ2-4|TRBV29-1
CSAGIARDIQYF
>TRBJ1-1|TRBV29-1
CSVDRGNRVEAFF
>TRBJ2-7|TRBV4-1
CASSHGDSYEQYF
>TRBJ2-2|TRBV7-9
CASSRDGNTGELFF
>TRBJ1-6|TRBV20-1
CSAKVQETSPLHF
>TRBJ2-3|TRBV4-3
CASSHWGRAADTQYF
>TRBJ1-2|TRBV30
CAWSIPGSGGYTF
>TRBJ2-2|TRBV7-2
CASRRGLVNTGELFF
>TRBJ2-4|TRBV10-3
CAISREAKNIQYF
>TRBJ1-6|TRBV4-3
CASSQDSGNSPLHF
>TRBJ2-1|TRBV5-1
CASSTPGLYNEQFF
>TRBJ1-2|TRBV6-5
CASRPGRTYGYTF
>TRBJ1-4|TRBV30
CAWSVGSFNEKLFF
>TRBJ1-2|TRBV5-1
CASSLVRGPTNYGYTF
>TRBJ1-5|TRBV28
CASSSPAGRGQPQHF
>TRBJ2-5|TRBV28
CASSLASGFQETQYF